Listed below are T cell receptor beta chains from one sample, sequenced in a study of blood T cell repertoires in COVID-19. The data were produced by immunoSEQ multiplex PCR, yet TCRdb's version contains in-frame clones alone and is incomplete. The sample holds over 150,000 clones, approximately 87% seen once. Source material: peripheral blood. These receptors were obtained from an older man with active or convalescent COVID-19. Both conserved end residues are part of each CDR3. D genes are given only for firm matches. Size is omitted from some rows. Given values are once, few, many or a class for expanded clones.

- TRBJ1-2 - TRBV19 TGTGCCAGTAGTATAGGCCCAGGTTCCGATGGCTACACCTTC CASSIGPGSDGYTF
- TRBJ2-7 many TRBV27 TGTGCCAGCAGTTTAGGGTACAGGGCGACCTACGAGCAGTACTTC CASSLGYRATYEQYF
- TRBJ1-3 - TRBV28 TGTGCCAGCAGTTTAGCGTCCCACTCTGGAAACACCATATATTTT CASSLASHSGNTIYF
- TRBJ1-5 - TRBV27 TGTGCCAGCAGTTTATGGGGAGGTAATCAGCCCCAGCATTTT CASSLWGGNQPQHF
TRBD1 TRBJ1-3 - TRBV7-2 TGTGCCAGCAGCCTCAGGGGGCCTGAAAACACCATATATTTT CASSLRGPENTIYF
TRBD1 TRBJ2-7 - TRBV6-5 TGTGCCAGCAGTAAACAGGGGAGCGACGAGCAGTACTTC CASSKQGSDEQYF
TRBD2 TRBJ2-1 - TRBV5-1 TGCGCCAGCAGCTTCCTAGCGGGGTCTGCGAATGAGCAGTTCTTC CASSFLAGSANEQFF
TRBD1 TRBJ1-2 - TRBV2 TGTGCCAGCAGCGTAAACAGGGGGGCGGGCGGCTACACCTTC CASSVNRGAGGYTF
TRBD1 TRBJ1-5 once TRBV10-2 TGCGCCAGCAGTGAGTCTGAGGACAGGGTGGGTCAGCCCCAGCATTTT CASSESEDRVGQPQHF
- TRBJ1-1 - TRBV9 TGTGCCAGCAGCGTAGGAATCAGGGAACCTTTCTTT CASSVGIREPFF
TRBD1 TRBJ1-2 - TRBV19 TGTGCCAGTACCGCAAAATCGTATGGAGGACAGGGGAGGACCAGGAGCTATGGCTACACCTTC CASTAKSYGGQGRTRSYGYTF
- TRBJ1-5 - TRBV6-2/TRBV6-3 TGTGCCAGCAGTTCAAACGGACAGTTGCGACCCCAGCATTTT CASSSNGQLRPQHF
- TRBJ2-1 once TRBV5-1 TGCGCCAGCAGCTTGGTCGCTAGCGATTACAATGAGCAGTTCTTC CASSLVASDYNEQFF
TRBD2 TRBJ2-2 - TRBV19 TGTGCCAGTAGTATAGGATGGGAGGGGACGGGCACCGGGGAGCTGTTTTTT CASSIGWEGTGTGELFF
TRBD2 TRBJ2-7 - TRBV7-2 TGTGCCAGCAGCTTAGAGGCGGGAGGGGTCTACGAGCAGTACTTC CASSLEAGGVYEQYF
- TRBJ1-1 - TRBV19 TGTGCCAGTAGTATAAGCGGAGGGTTGAACACTGAAGTTTTCTTT CASSISGGLNTEVFF
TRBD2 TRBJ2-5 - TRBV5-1 TGCGCCCGCAGCGGGGGGAGGGGAGGTCTCCGCGAGACCCAGTACTTC CARSGGRGGLRETQYF
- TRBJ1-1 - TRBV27 TGTGCCAGCGGAACTCAGGGAAACACTGAAGCTTTCTTT CASGTQGNTEAFF
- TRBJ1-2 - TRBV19 TGTGCCAGTAGTACCCCACAGATCTATGGCTACACCTTC CASSTPQIYGYTF
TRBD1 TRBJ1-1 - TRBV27 TGTGCCAGCAGGGACACAGGGGGCACTGAAGCTTTCTTT CASRDTGGTEAFF
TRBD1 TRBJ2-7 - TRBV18 TGTGCCAGCTCAGAGACAGGGAGCTCCTACGAGCAGTACTTC CASSETGSSYEQYF
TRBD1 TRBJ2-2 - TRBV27 TGTGCCAGCAGTGTACAGGGGAGCGGGGAGCTGTTTTTT CASSVQGSGELFF
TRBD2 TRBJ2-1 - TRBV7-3 TGTGCCAGCAGCCGGGGACTAGTCTCCTACAATGAGCAGTTCTTC CASSRGLVSYNEQFF
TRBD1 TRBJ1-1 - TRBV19 TGTGCCAGTAGTATACCCCGGACAGGGGGCACTGAAGCTTTCTTT CASSIPRTGGTEAFF
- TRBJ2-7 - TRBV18 TGTGCCAGCTCACCTCGGCGCGGCTCGGAGCAGTACTTC CASSPRRGSEQYF
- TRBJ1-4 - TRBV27 TGTGCCAGCAGTTTATACAGCTCGGCTAATGAAAAACTGTTTTTT CASSLYSSANEKLFF
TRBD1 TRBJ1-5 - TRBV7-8 TGTGCCAGCAGCCGACTGACAGGGACTAGACAGCCCCAGCATTTT CASSRLTGTRQPQHF
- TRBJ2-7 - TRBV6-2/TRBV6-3 TGTGCCAGCAGTTACTTAGCAGGGTCACGCTACGAGCAGTACTTC CASSYLAGSRYEQYF